Shown below are 18 T cell receptor beta chains from a single sample sequenced in a study of blood T cells in healthy people across ages. A J-beta primer mix and a sample-barcoded 5' primer were used in a second PCR of about 7 to 12 cycles. TCRdb re-called the 5' RACE reads through MiXCR, storing one row per CDR3 protein. The repertoire consists of 1.5 million to 2 million distinct CDR3 sequences, with 35% to 50% occurring once and the leading ten covering 23%. Material for sequencing was blood. Receptors originate from a human donor in good health.

The chain couples TRBV29-1 to TRBJ2-1, with D perhaps assigned TRBD1 or TRBD2 (5 bases each). Germline V gene data show CDR1 as SQVTM and CDR2 as ANQGSEA. This CDR3 is 12 amino acids long. V was trimmed by 3 bases and J by 12 bases, leaving 15 bases between them. For the CDR3, the DNA is TGCAGCGTTGATTGGGACCCCGATGGGCAGTTCTTC. This encodes CSVDWDPDGQFF.

V gene TRBV4-3 combines with J gene TRBJ1-2, with D unclear. Deletions cut 5 bases from V and 6 bases from J, with 13 bases between. This CDR3 contains 13 residues. Germline CDR1 is LGHNA and CDR2 is YSLEER. CDR3 DNA: TGCGCCAGCAGCATCCGGGCCGGGCATGGCTACACCTTC. Protein: CASSIRAGHGYTF.

This clonotype was observed a handful of times. J is TRBJ2-7 and V is TRBV4-1; TRBD1 aligns across 7 bases. The V gene's germline CDR1 is MGHRA and CDR2 YSYEKL. The CDR3 totals 16 residues. J lost 0 bases, V lost 4 bases, and 9 bases had no gene match. As DNA, the CDR3 is TGCGCCAGCAGCCGAGACAGGGATACACCCTCCTACGAGCAGTACTTC. It yields the protein CASSRDRDTPSYEQYF.

The chain carries TRBV7-2 and TRBJ2-4; 10 bases match TRBD1. The CDR3 covers 15 residues. The V gene end was trimmed by 1 base and the J gene end by 13 bases; junction bases not matched to a gene: 10. Germline values: CDR1 SGHTA, CDR2 FQGNSA. CDR3 sequence reads: CASSLVGTGVREQYF. CDR3 nucleotides: TGTGCCAGCAGCTTAGTTGGGACAGGGGTGCGAGAGCAGTACTTC.

This clonotype was detected only a few times. The chain links TRBV10-3 to TRBJ2-7; 12 nucleotides agree with TRBD1. CDR1 ENHRY and CDR2 SYGVKD come from the germline V gene. With 10 bases clipped from V and 4 bases from J, the junction kept 11 bases outside the gene matches. The CDR3 contains 15 residues. The CDR3 reads CATYKPGQGAYEQYF. The CDR3 DNA reads TGTGCCACCTATAAACCGGGACAGGGGGCATACGAGCAGTACTTC.

The genes are TRBV20-1 and TRBJ1-1; D remains ambiguous. The germline V and J ends were trimmed by 3 bases and 1 base, with 21 bases remaining between them. The CDR3 contains 17 residues. In germline, CDR1 is DFQATT, CDR2 SNEGSKA (reference sequence). CDR3 in DNA: TGCAGTGCTAGGGCCCCGGGAGGTGGGTTAGGGAACACTGAAGCTTTCTTT. It encodes CSARAPGGGLGNTEAFF.

A few counts support this clonotype. The rearrangement uses TRBV6-6 and TRBJ1-5; 7 bases match TRBD1. Germline V gene lookup returns CDR1 MNHNY and CDR2 SVGAGI (reference sequence). The CDR3 contains 15 residues. J gave up 7 bases and V 4 bases, and 10 bases lay outside the gene matches. For the CDR3, the DNA is TGTGCCAGCAGTTTCAAGGAGGGGGCTGGACAGCCCCAGCATTTT. This gives the protein CASSFKEGAGQPQHF.

This chain joins TRBV25-1 and TRBJ1-2; TRBD1 matches at 9 bases. After removal of 4 bases from V and 0 bases from J, the junction contained 9 bases not matched to a gene. This CDR3 comprises 17 residues. From germline, CDR1 is MGHDK and CDR2 SYGVNS. CDR3 sequence (DNA): TGTGCCAGCAGTGCTCAGGACAGGGGACCGTCTAACTATGGCTACACCTTC. Translating gives CASSAQDRGPSNYGYTF.

This chain joins TRBV12-3 or TRBV12-4 and TRBJ1-2; no clear D gene. Trimming stripped 3 bases from V and 7 bases from J, with 15 bases between. The length of the CDR3 is 14 residues. Written as DNA, the CDR3 is TGTGCCAGCAGTTTCGAACCCGACTGGGGTGGCTACACCTTC. Its translation: CASSFEPDWGGYTF.

This clonotype has more than one count but fewer than ten. The genes are TRBV5-6 and TRBJ2-1; tentatively, D is TRBD2 (6 bases). V gave up 4 bases and J gave up 8 bases, with 19 bases separating them. This CDR3 is 15 amino acids long. Germline values: CDR1 SGHDT, CDR2 YYEEEE. The chain's CDR3 is CASSHGGLLVDEQFF. CDR3 nucleotide sequence: TGTGCCAGCAGCCATGGGGGACTCCTCGTCGATGAGCAGTTCTTC.

This clonotype has only a few counts. The chain is built from TRBV7-2 and TRBJ2-1; D gene uncertain. Germline V gene sequence: CDR1 SGHTA, CDR2 FQGNSA. Trimming took off 6 bases at V and 6 bases at J, with 18 bases between the two ends. This CDR3 region has 15 residues. Written as DNA, the CDR3 is TGTGCCAGCAGTGTAGTGGGCACGGAATTCAATGAGCAGTTCTTC. Its protein product is CASSVVGTEFNEQFF.

The genes are TRBV27 and TRBJ1-1, with a weak D call TRBD1 (6 bases). Germline loops: CDR1 MNHEY, CDR2 SMNVEV (reference sequence). The CDR3 extends over 15 amino acids. V gave up 2 bases and J gave up 2 bases, with 12 bases separating them. The CDR3 protein is CASSLIQGRNTEAFF. The CDR3 DNA follows: TGTGCCAGCAGTTTAATCCAGGGGCGCAACACTGAAGCTTTCTTT.

The chain joins TRBV12-3 or TRBV12-4 to TRBJ1-1; D not certain. This CDR3 is 12 amino acids long. V dropped 1 base and J dropped 7 bases, with 7 bases sitting between them. The CDR3 region has the DNA TGTGCCAGCAGTTTAGTCACCGATGAAGCTTTCTTT. Protein: CASSLVTDEAFF.

This clonotype was detected a few times. The chain is built from TRBV7-2 and TRBJ2-1; D gene uncertain. TRBJ2-7 explains the end of the DNA better; the J call may be wrong. Germline V gene data show CDR1 as SGHTA and CDR2 as FQGNSA. The CDR3 consists of 13 residues. DNA for the CDR3: TGTGCCAGCAGCCCTCTTTCGGCCTACGAGCAGTACTTC. Translated: CASSPLSAYEQYF.

The chain joins TRBV12-3 or TRBV12-4 to TRBJ1-4; 9 nucleotides align to TRBD1. This CDR3 is built from 14 residues. V lost 7 bases to trimming and J lost 8 bases; unmatched junction nucleotides: 8. This CDR3 reads CASNQQGADEKLFF. In nucleotides, the CDR3 is TGTGCCAGCAATCAACAGGGGGCGGACGAAAAACTGTTTTTT.

This clonotype was seen more than once but under ten times. The chain couples TRBV7-9 to TRBJ2-4; no definite D call. The DNA end lines up better with TRBJ2-7; the J call may be wrong. CDR1 and CDR2 (germline): SEHNR, FQNEAQ (reference sequence). The CDR3 totals 13 residues. The CDR3 here is CASSLEINYEQYF. DNA of the CDR3: TGTGCCAGCAGCCTGGAGATTAACTACGAGCAGTACTTC.

This chain joins TRBV9 and TRBJ1-2; D remains ambiguous. The CDR3 has 14 residues. V was shortened by 0 bases and J by 4 bases, with 10 bases between the two germline ends. Germline loops: CDR1 SGDLS, CDR2 YYNGEE. DNA for the CDR3: TGTGCCAGCAGCGTAGTTACAGAGATCTATGGCTACACCTTC. Its translation: CASSVVTEIYGYTF.

This chain links TRBV7-2 with TRBJ1-2; 7 bases fit TRBD1. The J segment lost 3 bases and the V segment lost 3 bases, leaving 7 bases of the junction unmatched. CDR1 and CDR2 from the germline V gene are SGHTA and FQGNSA. This CDR3 region has 15 residues. The DNA for the CDR3 is TGTGCCAGCAGCTTGCAGGGGGTGTCGGACTATGGCTACACCTTC. This sequence encodes CASSLQGVSDYGYTF.